The 22 T cell receptor beta chains presented below share a single source sample, sequenced in a study of blood T cell repertoires in COVID-19. TCRdb's copy holds only in-frame clones and misses some; the assay was immunoSEQ multiplex PCR. The sample lists 100,000 to 150,000 clones; roughly 80% were seen once. Sequencing was done on a sample of peripheral blood. The receptor set was obtained from a woman in her fifties or sixties with acute or convalescent COVID-19.

The V gene is TRBV10-1, the J gene TRBJ2-2; D gene ambiguous. The CDR3 is 14 residues long. The V end lost 4 bases, the J end lost 13 bases, and 19 bases lay between the germline ends. Germline V gene sequence: CDR1 WNHNN, CDR2 SYGVQD (reference sequence). In DNA, the CDR3 is TGCGCCAGCAGTGGGTCCCCCGTGTCATCGGGGCTGTTTTTT. Translation gives CASSGSPVSSGLFF.

The rearrangement links TRBV4-2 to TRBJ1-3, with D possibly being TRBD1 (6 bases). Trimming stripped 1 base from V and 1 base from J, with 8 bases between. This CDR3 comprises 15 residues. The germline CDR1 and CDR2 sequences are LGHNA and YNFKEQ. Here the CDR3 reads CASSQGGQSGNTIYF. Here the CDR3 DNA reads TGTGCCAGCAGCCAAGGTGGACAGTCTGGAAACACCATATATTTT.

As for this clone: Other DNA sequences of this sample code for an identical CDR3. This chain links TRBV19 with TRBJ1-5, with D possibly matching TRBD1 (6 bases). This CDR3 has 14 residues. The V end was cut by 5 bases, the J end by 2 bases, with 10 bases between. Germline lookup yields CDR1 LNHDA and CDR2 SQIVND (reference sequence). This chain's CDR3 is CASSEQGGNQPQHF. DNA for the CDR3: TGTGCCAGTAGTGAACAGGGAGGCAATCAGCCCCAGCATTTT.

The J gene is TRBJ1-4, the V gene TRBV12-3 or TRBV12-4; a weak D match, TRBD1 (5 bases). Trimming shortened V by 8 bases and J by 8 bases, and 15 bases separated the two germline ends. The CDR3 loop spans 13 amino acids. CDR3 DNA: TGTGCCAGCTGTCCGGGGGTTTACGAAAAACTGTTTTTT. This sequence encodes CASCPGVYEKLFF.

The rearrangement joins TRBV5-6 to TRBJ2-2; D is uncertain. The V and J ends lost 1 base and 2 bases respectively, with 9 bases between them. The germline CDR1 and CDR2 sequences are SGHDT and YYEEEE. The CDR3 extends over 15 amino acids. The CDR3 DNA is TGTGCCAGCAGCTTGTCCGTAGTAAACACCGGGGAGCTGTTTTTT. It is translated as CASSLSVVNTGELFF.

The rearrangement uses TRBV5-1 and TRBJ1-4; unclear D gene. CDR1 and CDR2 (germline): SGHRS, YFSETQ. The CDR3 totals 14 residues. V lost 0 bases to trimming and J lost 7 bases, with 10 bases between them. The CDR3 DNA is TGCGCCAGCAGCTTGGACGAAGTCGGTGAAAAACTGTTTTTT. It codes for CASSLDEVGEKLFF. The entire variable domain, with the rest obtained from reference TRBV5-1 and TRBJ1-4, is as follows: KAGVTQTPRYLIKTRGQQVTLSCSPISGHRSVSWYQQTPGQGLQFLFEYFSETQRNKGNFPGRFSGRQFSNSRSEMNVSTLELGDSALYLCASSLDEVGEKLFFGSGTQLSVL.

J is TRBJ2-2 and V is TRBV18; 10 nucleotides match TRBD1. In germline, CDR1 is KGHSH, CDR2 LQKENI. This CDR3 has 15 residues. J was trimmed by 5 bases and V by 3 bases; bases with no gene match: 3. DNA of the CDR3: TGTGCCAGCTCACCGGACAGGGGGAGGACCGGGGAGCTGTTTTTT. Its protein product is CASSPDRGRTGELFF.

The chain carries TRBV5-1 and TRBJ2-1, with TRBD1 matching 8 bases. Germline-derived CDR1 and CDR2 are SGHRS and YFSETQ. The CDR3 is made up of 15 amino acids. Trimming took 2 bases from V and 5 from J; bases not matched to a gene: 6. The CDR3 here is CASSLSGQVNNEQFF. DNA of the CDR3: TGCGCCAGCAGCTTATCGGGACAGGTAAACAATGAGCAGTTCTTC. The entire variable domain, with the rest obtained from reference TRBV5-1 and TRBJ2-1, is as follows: KAGVTQTPRYLIKTRGQQVTLSCSPISGHRSVSWYQQTPGQGLQFLFEYFSETQRNKGNFPGRFSGRQFSNSRSEMNVSTLELGDSALYLCASSLSGQVNNEQFFGPGTRLTVL.

The genes are TRBV5-4 and TRBJ2-4; TRBD1 matches 9 bases. The V and J ends lost 1 base and 8 bases, in that order; junction bases with no gene match: 10. The CDR3 sequence is 16 residues long. Germline lookup yields CDR1 SGHNT and CDR2 YYREEE (reference sequence). The CDR3 bases are TGTGCCAGCAGCTTGCCCCGGACAGGGGCAGGGGACATTCAGTACTTC. Its protein product is CASSLPRTGAGDIQYF.

This clone was picked up a small number of times. DNA of the CDR3: TGTGCCAGCATTGGGACAGGGGGCAACTATGGCTACACCTTC. This gives the protein CASIGTGGNYGYTF. J is TRBJ1-2 and V is TRBV2, with 12 bases matching TRBD1. The length of the CDR3 is 14 residues. From germline, CDR1 is SNHLY and CDR2 FYNNEI. V shed 7 bases and J 2 bases; nucleotides not matched to a gene: 2.

The chain combines TRBV7-2 with TRBJ1-2, with D perhaps matching TRBD1 (6 bases). CDR1 and CDR2 (germline): SGHTA, FQGNSA. CDR3 length equals 14 residues. The V end lost 1 base, the J end lost 6 bases, and 12 bases lay between the germline ends. The CDR3 loop is CASSLGTGIHGYTF. The CDR3 DNA is TGTGCCAGCAGCTTAGGAACAGGGATTCATGGCTACACCTTC.

The chain joins TRBV6-5 to TRBJ2-2; a possible D gene is TRBD1 (5 bases). CDR1 and CDR2 from the germline V gene are MNHEY and SVGAGI. CDR3 size: 14 residues. V was pared by 6 bases and J by 0 bases, with 8 bases between. The CDR3 DNA sequence: TGTGCCAGCAGAGGCAGGGCGAACACCGGGGAGCTGTTTTTT. Translation gives CASRGRANTGELFF.

J is TRBJ1-1 and V is TRBV5-1; TRBD1 matches 8 bases. The CDR3 is made up of 16 amino acids. In germline, CDR1 is SGHRS, CDR2 YFSETQ. V was clipped by 4 bases and J by 4 bases; unmatched bases: 12. This CDR3 reads CASSPGQGRGGTEAFF. CDR3 sequence (DNA): TGCGCCAGCAGCCCCGGACAGGGAAGGGGGGGCACTGAAGCTTTCTTT.

Only a few counts were recorded for this clone. This chain joins TRBV6-5 and TRBJ1-6; the D gene is possibly TRBD1 (6 bases). Trimming removed 11 bases at V and 8 bases at J, with 13 bases between. The CDR3 is made up of 12 amino acids. Germline-derived CDR1 and CDR2 are MNHEY and SVGAGI. This CDR3 is CAGQSQHSPLHF. The CDR3 bases are TGTGCCGGACAGTCTCAGCATTCACCCCTCCACTTT.

The chain uses TRBV10-3 and TRBJ1-1; the match to TRBD1 covers 7 bases. The CDR3 runs to 15 residues. From germline, CDR1 is ENHRY and CDR2 SYGVKD. V dropped 7 bases and J dropped 4; count of bases not matched to a gene: 12. The CDR3 nucleotides read TGTGCCATCAATACAGGGGAGCTAGGGGTCACTGAAGCTTTCTTT. Translation: CAINTGELGVTEAFF.

This clone occurred once. The rearrangement uses TRBV27 and TRBJ2-2; 7 bases are a match to TRBD1. V shed 5 bases, J shed 9 bases, and the junction held 12 bases outside the gene matches. The CDR3 extends over 15 amino acids. Germline V lookup: CDR1 MNHEY, CDR2 SMNVEV (reference sequence). The CDR3 loop is CASSRGQALLRELFF. The DNA of the CDR3 is TGTGCCAGCAGTCGCGGACAGGCGCTTCTCAGGGAGCTGTTTTTT.

The chain combines TRBV7-9 with TRBJ2-3; TRBD2 matches 12 bases. V lost 4 bases, J lost 2 bases, and 4 bases stayed unmatched. The CDR3 is made up of 16 amino acids. Germline V gene sequence: CDR1 SEHNR, CDR2 FQNEAQ (reference sequence). In nucleotides, the CDR3 is TGTGCCAGCAGCTCATGGACTAGCGGGGCCACAGATACGCAGTATTTT. The encoded protein is CASSSWTSGATDTQYF.

This clone has a single count. This sequence joins TRBV5-4 and TRBJ1-4; 9 nucleotides agree with TRBD1. The germline V gene encodes CDR1 SGHNT and CDR2 YYREEE (reference sequence). This CDR3 has 16 residues. The V gene end was trimmed by 3 bases and the J gene end by 3 bases; junction bases not matched to a gene: 6. CDR3 protein: CASSWMTGGSNEKLFF. In nucleotides, the CDR3 is TGTGCCAGCAGCTGGATGACAGGGGGATCTAATGAAAAACTGTTTTTT.

The chain combines TRBV21-1 with TRBJ1-2; the table's TRBD1 call for D was not verified on the DNA. TRBV21-1 is annotated as a pseudogene. This CDR3 is built from 15 residues. The CDR3 is CASSKGGTGVGCYTF. The CDR3 nucleotides are TGTGCCAGCAGCAAAGGGGGAACAGGGGTTGGTTGCTACACCTTC.

The rearrangement links TRBV3-1 (or the pseudogene TRBV3-2) to TRBJ1-1, with D hard to call. The germline V gene has CDR1 LGHDT and CDR2 YNNKEL (reference sequence). There are 14 residues in the CDR3. V was cut by 4 bases and J by 0 bases, with 9 bases left in between. Here the CDR3 reads CASSRSGLNTEAFF. The DNA for the CDR3 is TGTGCCAGCAGCCGAAGCGGATTGAACACTGAAGCTTTCTTT.

CDR3 sequence (DNA): TGTGCCAGCGCCGGGGGGTACCAAGAGACCCAGTACTTC. Protein product: CASAGGYQETQYF. This sequence joins TRBV5-4 and TRBJ2-5, with TRBD2 matching over 7 bases. V trimming: 7 bases; J trimming: 0 bases; junction bases outside the gene matches: 3. The germline V gene has CDR1 SGHNT and CDR2 YYREEE (reference sequence). The CDR3 loop spans 13 amino acids.

V and J are TRBV7-8 and TRBJ1-2; maybe TRBD1 (6 bases). CDR1 is SGHVS and CDR2 is FQNEAQ in the germline V gene. V was cut by 5 bases and J by 2 bases, with 12 bases left in between. CDR3 length: 14 amino acids. CDR3 sequence: CASSLGTYNYGYTF. The CDR3 nucleotides are TGTGCCAGCAGCCTCGGGACATACAACTATGGCTACACCTTC.